One sample yielded the 5 T cell receptor beta chains listed below, sequenced in a study of cytomegalovirus exposure and HLA in healthy donors (dated by TCRdb to 2016 to 2017). Library prep was done by the immunoSEQ multiplex PCR assay. For the multiplex PCR, a mixture combining 60 forward primers for TCR Vbeta segments and 13 reverse primers for TCR Jbeta segments was used. Held by TCRdb, this immuneACCESS table contains in-frame sequences only and omits some clones. Under half of the omission traces to an unresolved V gene where checked; the cause of the rest is unknown. A total of over 100,000 clones appear in this sample, about four fifths of them only once. Clones ranked in the top ten supply 2.2% of the sample. The source material was PBMCs. The receptors originated from a woman in her 30s in good health and CMV-seronegative.

The chain uses TRBV19 and TRBJ2-5; TRBD2 is a possible D gene (6 bases). The V gene's germline CDR1 is LNHDA and CDR2 SQIVND (reference sequence). The CDR3 spans 11 residues. V shed 8 bases and J shed 2 bases, with 6 bases lying between them. CDR3 coding DNA: TGTGCCAGTGGGGGGCAAGAGACCCAGTACTTC. Translating it yields CASGGQETQYF.

In regard to this clone: One junction end disagrees with the germline gene, perhaps due to a read error. This sample includes further DNA sequences coding for the same CDR3. In nucleotides, the CDR3 is TGTGCCAGTAGCTTGGCATTGGGGGGTGTTTCCTACAATGAGCAGTTCTTC. This codes for CASSLALGGVSYNEQFF. The rearrangement uses TRBV5-5 and TRBJ2-1; maybe TRBD2 (6 bases). The CDR3 runs to 17 residues. The germline gives CDR1 SGHKS, CDR2 YYEKEE (reference sequence). Supplemented by reference TRBV5-5 and TRBJ2-1, the full variable domain reads DAGVTQSPTHLIKTRGQQVTLRCSPISGHKSVSWYQQVLGQGPQFIFQYYEKEERGRGNFPDRFSARQFPNYSSELNVNALLLGDSALYLCASSLALGGVSYNEQFFGPGTRLTVL.

The rearrangement links TRBV7-2 to TRBJ2-7, with a possible D match to TRBD2 (6 bases). The CDR3 contains 13 residues. CDR1 and CDR2 from the germline V gene are SGHTA and FQGNSA. With 5 bases removed from V and 4 bases from J, the gap between germline ends came to 12 bases. This chain's CDR3 is CASSRGFQYEQYF. CDR3 nucleotides: TGTGCCAGCAGCCGGGGGTTTCAGTACGAGCAGTACTTC.

The rearrangement uses TRBV7-9 and TRBJ2-1; D remains ambiguous. V was trimmed by 5 bases and J by 9 bases, leaving 8 bases between them. This CDR3 is built from 11 residues. Germline CDR1 SEHNR, CDR2 FQNEAQ (reference sequence). For the CDR3, the DNA is TGTGCCAGCAGCCGGGTGGCTGAGCAGTTCTTC. Translating gives CASSRVAEQFF.

The V gene is TRBV7-8, the J gene TRBJ2-7, with D maybe TRBD2 (6 bases). The germline gives CDR1 SGHVS, CDR2 FQNEAQ. V was clipped by 3 bases and J by 3 bases, with 24 bases between them. CDR3 length: 18 residues. The CDR3 bases are TGTGCCAGCAGCTTCCCCGGGGGTCGGCCGACCAATCGCTACGAGCAGTACTTC. This codes for CASSFPGGRPTNRYEQYF.